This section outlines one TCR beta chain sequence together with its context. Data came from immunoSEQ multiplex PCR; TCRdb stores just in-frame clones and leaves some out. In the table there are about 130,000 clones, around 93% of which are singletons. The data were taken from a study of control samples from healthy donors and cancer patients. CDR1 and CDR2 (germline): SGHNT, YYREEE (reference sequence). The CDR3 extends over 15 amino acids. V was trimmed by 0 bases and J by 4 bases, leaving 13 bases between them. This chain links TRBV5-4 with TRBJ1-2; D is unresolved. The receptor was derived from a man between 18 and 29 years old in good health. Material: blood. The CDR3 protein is CASSLEPRTPYGYTF. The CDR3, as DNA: TGTGCCAGCAGCTTGGAGCCCCGGACGCCCTATGGCTACACCTTC. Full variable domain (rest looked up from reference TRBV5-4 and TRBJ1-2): ETGVTQSPTHLIKTRGQQVTLRCSSQSGHNTVSWYQQALGQGPQFIFQYYREEENGRGNFPPRFSGLQFPNYSSELNVNALELDDSALYLCASSLEPRTPYGYTFGSGTRLTVV.